This TCR beta chain was retrieved from a study of blood T cell repertoires in COVID-19. As for the study in general: Samples came from the United States, Italy and Spain, spanning acute and convalescent COVID-19. T cells, B-cell-depleted T cells, or PBMCs provided the cDNA or gDNA that served as material.

Authors' data handling: Nucleated cell number was recorded as an estimate derived from reference gene primer amplification. Here immunoSEQ multiplex PCR was the method, and the copy in TCRdb shows in-frame clones only, minus some. From that table come the V and J calls and clone size; the DNA was used to work out D and trimming. This table has approximately 160,000 clones, 85% appearing once. Patients of the Seattle cohort, enrolled during active infection, were followed longitudinally. Specimen: peripheral blood. The sequence derives from a woman aged 55-70 years with COVID-19, enrolled during active disease.

The CDR3 protein is CASSLAGQNEQFF. The DNA for the CDR3 is TGCGCCAGCAGCTTAGCGGGTCAGAATGAGCAGTTCTTC. J is TRBJ2-1 and V is TRBV10-1; TRBD2 aligns across 7 bases. Losses at the gene ends were 6 bases for V and 7 bases for J; bases not matched to a gene: 6. CDR1 is WNHNN and CDR2 is SYGVQD in the germline V gene (reference sequence). This CDR3 is built from 13 residues.